The 5 T cell receptor beta chains below were found in one sample sequenced in a study of blood T cells in healthy people across ages. Alongside a J-beta primer mix, a sample-barcoded 5' primer served in a second PCR lasting about 7 to 12 cycles. Using its own MiXCR run on the 5' RACE reads, TCRdb lists one record per CDR3 protein. Here the sample spans more than 650,000 distinct CDR3 sequences, 20% to 30% being singletons. The sample was also reused in another study, on T cells of mothers and their children.

Sequencing was done on a sample of blood. The receptors derive from a boy younger than 18 in good health.

The V gene is TRBV12-3 or TRBV12-4, the J gene TRBJ1-1; 10 bases are shared with TRBD1. This CDR3 is built from 17 residues. The junction had 11 bases not matched to a gene; V was cut back by 6 bases and J by 1 base. CDR3 in DNA: TGTGCCAGCAGAAGGGGGACAGGGGCCTTATCGAACACTGAAGCTTTCTTT. Translated, it gives CASRRGTGALSNTEAFF.

This clonotype came up a few times. At one of its ends the junction is not consistent with the germline gene, which may arise from a read error. This CDR3 reads CASGLPGRLQETQYF. The CDR3 bases are TGTGCCAGCGGCTTGCCGGGACGTTTACAAGAGACCCAGTACTTC. The genes are TRBV5-6 and TRBJ2-5; D could derive from TRBD1 or TRBD2 (5 bases each). The CDR3 totals 15 residues. Germline CDR1 is SGHDT and CDR2 is YYEEEE. Combining the CDR3 with reference TRBV5-6 and TRBJ2-5 gives the whole variable domain DAGVTQSPTHLIKTRGQQVTLRCSPKSGHDTVSWYQQALGQGPQFIFQYYEEEERQRGNFPDRFSGHQFPNYSSELNVNALLLGDSALYLCASGLPGRLQETQYFGPGTRLLVL.

This clonotype has just a few counts. The chain employs TRBV7-9 and TRBJ2-1, with TRBD1 identical over 7 bases. The J call may be in error: the DNA end matches TRBJ2-5 better. Germline lookup yields CDR1 SEHNR and CDR2 FQNEAQ (reference sequence). The CDR3 has 15 residues. The chain's CDR3 is CASSFTTGIDETQYF. The CDR3 region has the DNA TGTGCCAGCAGCTTTACGACAGGGATAGACGAGACCCAGTACTTC.

This clonotype occurred a few times. V gene TRBV7-3 combines with J gene TRBJ2-2; D is ambiguous. Germline V gives CDR1 SGHTA, CDR2 FQGTGA. Trimming removed 0 bases at V and 0 bases at J, with 8 bases between. The CDR3 is 16 residues long. CDR3 sequence: CASSLTGPSNTGELFF. CDR3 DNA sequence: TGTGCCAGCAGCTTAACAGGGCCCTCGAACACCGGGGAGCTGTTTTTT.

This clonotype showed up just a few times. The rearrangement uses TRBV5-1 and TRBJ1-4, with D possibly matching TRBD1 (6 bases). Trimming removed 4 bases from V and 8 bases from J, with 18 bases in between. CDR1 and CDR2 from the germline V gene are SGHRS and YFSETQ. The CDR3 spans 15 residues. This CDR3 reads CASSEGHQIGEKLFF. CDR3 sequence (DNA): TGCGCCAGCAGCGAGGGACACCAAATAGGGGAAAAACTGTTTTTT.